This paragraph covers one T cell receptor (beta chain) sequence. Germline V lookup: CDR1 SQVTM, CDR2 ANQGSEA. This CDR3 has 22 amino acids. V gave up 4 bases and J gave up 0 bases, with 37 bases separating them. The sample belongs to a study of shared clonotypes between healthy human individuals. The repertoire was sequenced with immunoSEQ multiplex PCR; TCRdb's copy has only in-frame clones and lacks some. The table has 2 million to 2.5 million clones, around 93% seen once. The specimen sequenced was naive CD4+ T cells from PBMCs. Subset defined: CD45RA+ positively selected. The sequence was obtained from a man aged 18-30 years in good health. Some clones in this sample may be carry-over from other donors' samples. The rearrangement links TRBV29-1 to TRBJ2-7; D perhaps matches TRBD1 (6 bases). The chain's CDR3 is CSVAGRIGQSKWNQVGSYEQYF. For the CDR3, the DNA is TGCAGCGTTGCCGGAAGGATTGGACAGAGTAAGTGGAATCAGGTGGGCTCCTACGAGCAGTACTTC.